This T cell receptor (beta chain) was recorded in a study of OX40 agonist ivuxolimab in advanced cancers. The protocol was immunoSEQ multiplex PCR, while the TCRdb copy is restricted to in-frame clones and leaves out a portion. Of about 30,000 clones listed, about 90% are singletons. Systemic immunosuppression or a history of autoimmune disease excluded patients. Comments on this clone: Its specificity is not known.

Findings and caveats of the study: In general, CD8+ T cells held more expanded clones than CD4+ did, on average. Undetermined was the antigen specificity of the expanded peripheral T cells.

V was clipped by 3 bases and J by 6 bases; unmatched bases: 4. Germline CDR1 and CDR2: SGHRS and YFSETQ. The CDR3 consists of 14 residues. Sample: CD4+ or CD8+ T cells sorted from blood, taken in a trial of the OX40 agonist ivuxolimab. The clonotype was recovered from an adult with an advanced solid tumor such as melanoma, head and neck, liver or kidney cancer. The rearrangement joins TRBV5-1 to TRBJ2-2, with TRBD1 matching 8 bases. CDR3 loop: CASSWTGIPGELFF. The CDR3 nucleotides are TGCGCCAGCAGCTGGACAGGGATCCCCGGGGAGCTGTTTTTT.